The clone carrying this TCR beta chain has only a few counts. Its antigen is currently unknown. The junction departs from germline at one end; a sequencing error may be responsible. This entry belongs to a study of Graves' ophthalmopathy and Graves' hyperthyroidism. Study-wide points: Blood shared most expanded thyroid clonotypes above 0.001 frequency.

The CDR3 consists of 15 residues. Germline V gene data show CDR1 as SGHDT and CDR2 as YYEEEE. The sequenced template was RNA, covering the TCR beta CDR3 region. An opening RT-PCR round employed HTBI primers and preceded a second-round multiplex PCR. TCRdb called the multiplex PCR reads again in MiXCR, with one record for every CDR3 protein. The table has 650,000 to 900,000 distinct CDR3 sequences, about 44% seen once. Reliance was placed on clinical symptoms, serum thyroxine, TRAb, thyroid ultrasound and orbital computed tomography for diagnosis. Fresh peripheral blood, over 9.5 ml, was the PBMC source.

Source material: peripheral blood. The clonotype comes from an adult man with Graves' ophthalmopathy. The rearrangement uses TRBV5-6 and TRBJ2-7; TRBD2 aligns across 9 bases. CDR3 DNA sequence: TGCGCCAGCAGCCGTGCGGGAGGGCCTTCCTACGAGCAGTACTTC. It translates to CASSRAGGPSYEQYF.